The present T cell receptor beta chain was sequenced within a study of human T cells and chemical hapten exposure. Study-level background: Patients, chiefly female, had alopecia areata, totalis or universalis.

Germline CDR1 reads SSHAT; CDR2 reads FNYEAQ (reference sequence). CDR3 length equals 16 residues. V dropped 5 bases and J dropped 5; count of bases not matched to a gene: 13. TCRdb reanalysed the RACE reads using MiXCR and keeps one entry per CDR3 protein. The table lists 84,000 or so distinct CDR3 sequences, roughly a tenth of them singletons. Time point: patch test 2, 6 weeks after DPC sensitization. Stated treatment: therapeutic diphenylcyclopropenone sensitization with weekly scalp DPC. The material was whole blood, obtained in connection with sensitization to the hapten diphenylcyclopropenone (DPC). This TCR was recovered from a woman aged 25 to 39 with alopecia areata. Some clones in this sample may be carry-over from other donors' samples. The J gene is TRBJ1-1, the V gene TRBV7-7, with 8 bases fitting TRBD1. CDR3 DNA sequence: TGTGCCAGCAGCGAAACCGAGGACAGGGATGGAACTGAAGCTTTCTTT. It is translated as CASSETEDRDGTEAFF.